A selection of T cell receptor beta chains follows, all from one sample in a study of T-cell reconstitution after alpha-beta-depleted transplantation in children. Each CDR3 protein gets one entry after TCRdb re-called the PCR reads with MiXCR. The sample has around 100,000 distinct CDR3 sequences; 10% are singletons. The input for sequencing was PBMCs, taken before TCRalphabeta/CD19-depleted stem cell transplant. These receptors all come from a boy between 2 and 10 years old with acute lymphoblastic leukemia, due to receive a stem cell transplant. The CDR3 runs from the conserved cysteine through the conserved F or W. The D gene is left open where the match is weak. The size entry is marked missing in some rows and otherwise reads once, few, many or a size class.

size: few
J: TRBJ2-5
D: TRBD2
V: TRBV6-1
CDR3: CASSGRLAAQETQYF
DNA: TGTGCCAGCAGTGGCCGACTAGCGGCCCAAGAGACCCAGTACTTC

size: NA
J: TRBJ2-1
D: TRBD1
V: TRBV14
CDR3: CASSPRPDRGREQFF
DNA: TGTGCCAGCAGCCCGCGCCCTGACAGGGGGCGAGAGCAGTTCTTC

size: many
J: TRBJ2-7
D: TRBD1
V: TRBV10-3
CDR3: CAISESPGQGSREQYF
DNA: TGTGCCATCAGTGAGAGCCCGGGACAGGGGTCTCGCGAGCAGTACTTC

size: many
J: TRBJ2-2
D: TRBD1
V: TRBV7-9
CDR3: CASSFSGTGNTGELFF
DNA: TGTGCCAGCAGCTTCTCCGGGACAGGGAACACCGGGGAGCTGTTTTTT

size: NA
J: TRBJ2-7
D: TRBD1
V: TRBV11-2
CDR3: CASSLGQGAGYEQYF
DNA: TGTGCCAGCAGCTTAGGGCAGGGGGCGGGTTACGAGCAGTACTTC

size: NA
J: TRBJ2-7
D: TRBD1
V: TRBV10-3
CDR3: CAISESTGGFYEQYF
DNA: TGTGCCATCAGTGAGTCCACAGGGGGTTTCTACGAGCAGTACTTC

size: many
J: TRBJ2-3
D: TRBD2
V: TRBV15
CDR3: CATSRGTSGSRSDTQYF
DNA: TGTGCCACCAGCCGCGGGACTAGCGGGAGTAGGTCAGATACGCAGTATTTT

size: many
J: TRBJ2-1
D: TRBD2
V: TRBV5-1
CDR3: CASGSGRAINEQFF
DNA: TGCGCCAGCGGTAGCGGGAGGGCGATTAATGAGCAGTTCTTC

size: NA
J: TRBJ2-7
D: TRBD1
V: TRBV29-1
CDR3: CSVEVRVRQGFYEQYF
DNA: TGCAGCGTTGAAGTTAGGGTTAGACAGGGCTTCTACGAGCAGTACTTC

size: NA
J: TRBJ2-1
D: TRBD2
V: TRBV20-1
CDR3: CSARSRLAGPNEQFF
DNA: TGCAGTGCTAGATCTCGACTAGCGGGACCCAATGAGCAGTTCTTC

size: once
J: TRBJ2-1
D: NA
V: TRBV5-1
CDR3: CASGQPGYGNEQFF
DNA: TGCGCCAGCGGACAGCCCGGGTATGGCAATGAGCAGTTCTTC

size: NA
J: TRBJ2-2
D: NA
V: TRBV2
CDR3: CASRGVRSMNTGELFF
DNA: TGTGCCAGCAGGGGGGTTAGGAGTATGAACACCGGGGAGCTGTTTTTT

size: NA
J: TRBJ2-1
D: NA
V: TRBV7-2
CDR3: CASSFGPGDGEQFF
DNA: TGTGCCAGCAGCTTTGGACCCGGGGATGGTGAGCAGTTCTTC

size: few
J: TRBJ2-1
D: NA
V: TRBV5-1
CDR3: CASSLAGIEQFF
DNA: TGCGCCAGCAGCTTGGCGGGAATAGAGCAGTTCTTC

size: many
J: TRBJ2-7
D: TRBD1
V: TRBV6-5
CDR3: CASSYGMGQFSYEQYF
DNA: TGTGCCAGCAGTTACGGCATGGGACAGTTTTCCTACGAGCAGTACTTC

size: few
J: TRBJ2-1
D: NA
V: TRBV12-3/TRBV12-4
CDR3: CASTQIPDNEQFF
DNA: TGTGCCAGCACTCAAATTCCCGACAATGAGCAGTTCTTC

size: few
J: TRBJ2-3
D: NA
V: TRBV5-1
CDR3: CASSLGGLEFTDTQYF
DNA: TGCGCCAGCAGCTTGGGGGGGCTCGAATTCACAGATACGCAGTATTTT

size: NA
J: TRBJ2-5
D: NA
V: TRBV15
CDR3: CATSILTGQETQYF
DNA: TGTGCCACCAGCATACTAACGGGTCAGGAGACCCAGTACTTC

size: few
J: TRBJ2-3
D: TRBD2
V: TRBV4-2
CDR3: CASSQDIGLAGDTQYF
DNA: TGTGCCAGCAGCCAAGATATAGGACTAGCGGGAGATACGCAGTATTTT

size: many
J: TRBJ2-7
D: TRBD1
V: TRBV5-1
CDR3: CASSLLGDRGSEQYF
DNA: TGCGCCAGCAGCTTGTTAGGGGACAGGGGAAGCGAGCAGTACTTC

size: NA
J: TRBJ1-5
D: TRBD1
V: TRBV20-1
CDR3: CSADRGNQPQHF
DNA: TGCAGTGCTGACAGGGGCAATCAGCCCCAGCATTTT

size: many
J: TRBJ1-1
D: TRBD1
V: TRBV12-3/TRBV12-4
CDR3: CASSLGTGTGDTEAFF
DNA: TGTGCCAGCAGTTTAGGTACTGGGACAGGGGACACTGAAGCTTTCTTT